This record concerns one T cell receptor (beta chain) sequence. The sample originates from a study of blood T cell repertoires in COVID-19. Clones were sequenced by immunoSEQ multiplex PCR, and TCRdb holds only the in-frame ones, with some missing. The sample lists more than 250,000 clones, approximately 87% occurring once. The CDR3 runs to 15 residues. The V gene's germline CDR1 is SGDLS and CDR2 YYNGEE. The J segment lost 3 bases and the V segment lost 4 bases, leaving 4 bases of the junction unmatched. V usage is TRBV9 and J usage is TRBJ2-1, with 10 bases matching TRBD2. The sequencing sample was made of PBMCs or T cells enriched from blood (not recorded which). This receptor was obtained from a woman in her 30s who had recovered from COVID-19. CDR3 nucleotides: TGTGCCAGCAGCTTGTCTAGCGGGGGCTACAATGAGCAGTTCTTC. Residues: CASSLSSGGYNEQFF.